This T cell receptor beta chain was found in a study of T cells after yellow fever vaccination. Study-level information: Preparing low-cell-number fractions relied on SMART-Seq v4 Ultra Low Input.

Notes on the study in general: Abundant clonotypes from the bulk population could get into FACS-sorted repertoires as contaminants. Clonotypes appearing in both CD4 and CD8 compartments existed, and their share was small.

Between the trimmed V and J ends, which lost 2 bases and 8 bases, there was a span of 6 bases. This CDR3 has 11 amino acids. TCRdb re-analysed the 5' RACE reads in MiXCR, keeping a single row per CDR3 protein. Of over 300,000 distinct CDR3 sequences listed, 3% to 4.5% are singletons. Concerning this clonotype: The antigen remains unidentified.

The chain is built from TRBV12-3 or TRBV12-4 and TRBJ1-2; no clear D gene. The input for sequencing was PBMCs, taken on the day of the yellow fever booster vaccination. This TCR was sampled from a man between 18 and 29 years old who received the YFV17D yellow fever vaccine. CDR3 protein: CASSLFGGYTF. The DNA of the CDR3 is TGTGCCAGCAGTTTATTTGGGGGCTACACCTTC.